The present T cell receptor beta chain was sequenced within a study of T cells in Graves' hyperthyroidism and ophthalmopathy. Amplification of TCR beta CDR3 regions used RNA as the template. First-round RT-PCR targeting the TCR CDR3 was performed with the HTBI primer set. Each CDR3 protein is one row after TCRdb ran MiXCR on the multiplex PCR reads. The data contain a few hundred thousand distinct CDR3 sequences, around 15% of them seen just once; the ten biggest clones take up 4% to 6.5%. The V end lost 6 bases, the J end lost 4 bases, and 21 bases lay between the germline ends. Germline CDR1 reads MNHNS; CDR2 reads SASEGT. The CDR3 is made up of 17 amino acids. Thyroid ultrasound, orbital computed tomography, clinical symptoms, and serum thyroxine and TRAb underpinned diagnoses. PBMCs stemmed from 10 ml fresh peripheral blood.

The sequence derives from a woman aged 18-29 years with Graves' hyperthyroidism. Sequenced material: blood. The J gene is TRBJ2-2, the V gene TRBV6-1, with D maybe TRBD1 (6 bases). This CDR3 is CASRSGAVTGFTGELFF. CDR3 DNA: TGTGCCAGCAGGTCCGGGGCCGTTACAGGGTTCACCGGGGAGCTGTTTTTT.